Below, 15 T cell receptor beta chains from the same sample are listed, as sequenced in a study of T cell responses to AZD1222 COVID-19 vaccine. Only in-frame clones appear in the TCRdb table, and some are missing; sequencing was by immunoSEQ multiplex PCR. This table holds approximately 150,000 clones, 85% to 95% found once. Sequenced material: peripheral blood, taken on day 0 of AZD1222 vaccination. The source is an adult in good health.

This clone occurred a few times. The chain combines TRBV5-1 with TRBJ2-7, with a possible D match to TRBD1 (5 bases). Per the germline V gene, CDR1 is SGHRS and CDR2 is YFSETQ. The V end lost 1 base, the J end lost 4 bases, and 9 bases lay between the germline ends. CDR3 size: 13 residues. In nucleotides, the CDR3 is TGCGCCAGCAGCTTGAGGCAGGGTTACGAGCAGTACTTC. Translating gives CASSLRQGYEQYF.

The genes are TRBV25-1 and TRBJ2-5; the D gene is possibly TRBD1 (5 bases). The CDR3 contains 15 residues. Germline CDR1 MGHDK, CDR2 SYGVNS. With 0 bases removed from V and 5 bases from J, the gap between germline ends came to 13 bases. The CDR3 DNA reads as TGTGCCAGCAGTGAATATTGGCAGGGTAGGGAGACCCAGTACTTC. Translation: CASSEYWQGRETQYF. The full variable domain, in which reference TRBV25-1 and TRBJ2-5 provide the parts outside the CDR3, is EADIYQTPRYLVIGTGKKITLECSQTMGHDKMYWYQQDPGMELHLIHYSYGVNSTEKGDLSSESTVSRIRTEHFPLTLESARPSHTSQYLCASSEYWQGRETQYFGPGTRLLVL.

This rearrangement joins TRBV3-1 (or the pseudogene TRBV3-2) to TRBJ1-1; D ambiguous. CDR1 and CDR2 (germline): LGHDT, YNNKEL (reference sequence). Trimming took 4 bases from V and 0 from J, leaving 15 bases between them. The CDR3 consists of 16 residues. The CDR3 nucleotides read TGTGCCAGCAGCCCCCGACTCTACGGAATGAACACTGAAGCTTTCTTT. It specifies CASSPRLYGMNTEAFF.

This clone was detected once. The CDR3 DNA follows: TGTGCCAGCAGCCGATCCCACACACAAAGCTCCTACGAGCAGTACTTC. It is translated as CASSRSHTQSSYEQYF. The J gene is TRBJ2-7, the V gene TRBV7-8; D gene unclear. Germline CDR1 and CDR2: SGHVS and FQNEAQ. The CDR3 is 16 amino acids. Trimming pared 5 bases from V and 0 bases from J, leaving 17 bases between.

The chain is built from TRBV11-2 and TRBJ2-2, with 9 nucleotides matching TRBD1. CDR3 length: 15 amino acids. Losses at the gene ends were 5 bases for V and 1 base for J; bases not matched to a gene: 2. Germline V gene data show CDR1 as SGHAT and CDR2 as FQNNGV. The CDR3, as DNA: TGTGCCAGCAGCAAGGGACAGGGGAACACCGGGGAGCTGTTTTTT. Amino acid sequence: CASSKGQGNTGELFF.

The V call is TRBV18, the J call TRBJ1-1; D perhaps matches TRBD1 (5 bases). Germline V lookup: CDR1 KGHSH, CDR2 LQKENI. V lost 3 bases to trimming and J lost 4 bases, with 12 bases between them. This CDR3 has 14 amino acids. The CDR3, as DNA: TGTGCCAGCTCACCCTCGGGGGATACCACTGAAGCTTTCTTT. It yields the protein CASSPSGDTTEAFF.

The genes are TRBV11-2 and TRBJ2-7; tentatively, D is TRBD2 (5 bases). Germline V lookup: CDR1 SGHAT, CDR2 FQNNGV. CDR3 size: 15 residues. Trimming removed 1 base from V and 5 bases from J, with 15 bases in between. The CDR3 here is CASSLVWESLHEQYF. The CDR3 DNA sequence: TGTGCCAGCAGCTTAGTTTGGGAGAGTCTACACGAGCAGTACTTC. Full variable domain (outside the CDR3, taken from reference TRBV11-2 and TRBJ2-7): EAGVAQSPRYKIIEKRQSVAFWCNPISGHATLYWYQQILGQGPKLLIQFQNNGVVDDSQLPKDRFSAERLKGVDSTLKIQPAKLEDSAVYLCASSLVWESLHEQYFGPGTRLTVT.

The chain employs TRBV7-9 and TRBJ2-1, with 9 bases fitting TRBD2. The trim removed 4 bases at V and 2 bases at J, leaving 12 bases unmatched. The CDR3 is 18 amino acids. Germline CDR1 and CDR2: SEHNR and FQNEAQ (reference sequence). The CDR3 nucleotides read TGTGCCAGCAGCTCCATAGCGGGGGTCGCCGAGGCCTACAATGAGCAGTTCTTC. It is translated as CASSSIAGVAEAYNEQFF.

The V gene is TRBV9, the J gene TRBJ2-2; D is unresolved. CDR3 length equals 14 residues. Per the germline V gene, CDR1 is SGDLS and CDR2 is YYNGEE. The V gene lost 4 bases and the J gene lost 5 bases, with 12 bases spanning the gap. The CDR3: CASSPARVTGELFF. The CDR3 nucleotides read TGTGCCAGCAGCCCGGCCCGCGTTACCGGGGAGCTGTTTTTT.

The chain has TRBV27 and TRBJ1-1, with unresolved D. Trimming took off 5 bases at V and 0 bases at J, with 10 bases between the two ends. The CDR3 spans 14 residues. Germline assignment: CDR1 MNHEY and CDR2 SMNVEV (reference sequence). CDR3 nucleotide sequence: TGTGCCAGCAGTCTTAGGGATATGAACACTGAAGCTTTCTTT. This translates into CASSLRDMNTEAFF.

The chain couples TRBV27 to TRBJ1-4; TRBD1 agrees at 8 bases. Germline values: CDR1 MNHEY, CDR2 SMNVEV (reference sequence). After removal of 7 bases from V and 8 bases from J, the junction contained 12 bases not matched to a gene. The CDR3 covers 15 residues. CDR3 protein: CASTASGQVIEKLFF. Written as DNA, the CDR3 is TGTGCCAGCACCGCCTCGGGACAGGTGATAGAAAAACTGTTTTTT.

V usage is TRBV9 and J usage is TRBJ1-1; D unresolved. V lost 0 bases to trimming and J lost 1 base, with 7 bases between them. This CDR3 spans 14 amino acids. Per the germline V gene, CDR1 is SGDLS and CDR2 is YYNGEE. The DNA of the CDR3 is TGTGCCAGCAGCGTAGGTCCGGGGAACACTGAAGCTTTCTTT. This codes for CASSVGPGNTEAFF.

V gene TRBV5-8 combines with J gene TRBJ1-5; 7 nucleotides line up with TRBD1. CDR3 length: 14 residues. V gave up 6 bases and J gave up 1 base; unmatched junction bases: 4. CDR1 SGHTS and CDR2 YDEGEE come from the germline V gene. CDR3 bases: TGTGCCAGCAACCGGGACAGCAGCAATCAGCCCCAGCATTTT. Protein: CASNRDSSNQPQHF.

This clone was seen once. The chain couples TRBV5-4 to TRBJ2-1; D perhaps matches TRBD2 (6 bases). V was cut by 0 bases and J by 2 bases, with 15 bases left in between. The CDR3 is made up of 17 amino acids. CDR1 is SGHNT, CDR2 YYREEE, per germline (reference sequence). The CDR3: CASSLAGGAGTYNEQFF. The CDR3 nucleotides read TGTGCCAGCAGCTTGGCCGGCGGGGCAGGGACCTACAATGAGCAGTTCTTC.

The gene calls are TRBV2 and TRBJ2-7; 9 bases fit TRBD1. V lost 6 bases and J lost 3; bases outside the gene matches: 6. Germline V gene data show CDR1 as SNHLY and CDR2 as FYNNEI. This CDR3 contains 14 residues. CDR3 sequence reads: CASRTTGGSYEQYF. The CDR3 DNA follows: TGTGCCAGCAGAACGACAGGGGGGAGCTACGAGCAGTACTTC. Complete variable domain (other parts from reference TRBV2 and TRBJ2-7): EPEVTQTPSHQVTQMGQEVILRCVPISNHLYFYWYRQILGQKVEFLVSFYNNEISEKSEIFDDQFSVERPDGSNFTLKIRSTKLEDSAMYFCASRTTGGSYEQYFGPGTRLTVT.